These T cell receptor beta chains were read from a single sample in a study of blood T cells in healthy people across ages. A single record per CDR3 protein comes from TCRdb applying MiXCR to the 5' RACE reads. This sample carries about 1.6 million distinct CDR3 sequences, about 32% of them seen once, and the ten largest clones take around 10%. The sample was blood. Source of these receptors: a woman in her 30s in good health. CDR3s include the opening cysteine and the closing phenylalanine or tryptophan. Fields, in order: CDR3 protein, CDR3 DNA, J gene, D gene, clone size, V gene. D genes are given only for firm matches. The listing skips clone size in some rows; elsewhere it reads once, few, many or a size class.

CDR3: CSVIPGTGGYEQYF; DNA: TGCAGTGTCATCCCCGGGACAGGGGGCTACGAGCAGTACTTC; J: TRBJ2-7; D: TRBD1; size: -; V: TRBV20-1
CDR3: CASSPSTGGSGGYTF; DNA: TGCGCCAGCAGCCCGTCGACAGGGGGATCTGGTGGCTACACCTTC; J: TRBJ1-2; D: TRBD1; size: -; V: TRBV5-1
CDR3: CSARVGTDSYNEQFF; DNA: TGCAGTGCTAGAGTAGGCACTGACTCCTACAATGAGCAGTTCTTC; J: TRBJ2-1; D: -; size: -; V: TRBV20-1
CDR3: CASSPLGPYYEQYF; DNA: TGTGCCAGCAGCCCCCTCGGGCCTTACTACGAGCAGTACTTC; J: TRBJ2-7; D: -; size: -; V: TRBV27
CDR3: CASSPTSGTWEQYF; DNA: TGTGCCAGCTCACCAACGAGCGGAACTTGGGAGCAGTACTTC; J: TRBJ2-5; D: -; size: -; V: TRBV18
CDR3: CASSRIGNFNYGYTF; DNA: TGCGCCAGCAGCAGAATAGGAAACTTTAACTATGGCTACACCTTC; J: TRBJ1-2; D: -; size: few; V: TRBV4-1
CDR3: CASSFPGTFYEQYF; DNA: TGTGCCAGCAGTTTTCCCGGGACATTCTACGAGCAGTACTTC; J: TRBJ2-7; D: -; size: few; V: TRBV6-2/TRBV6-3
CDR3: CASSEVPGLAGGSQADEQFF; DNA: TGTGCCAGCAGTGAGGTCCCGGGACTAGCGGGAGGCAGTCAAGCGGATGAGCAGTTCTTC; J: TRBJ2-1; D: TRBD2; size: few; V: TRBV6-1
CDR3: CSARDLEGEDQPQHF; DNA: TGCAGTGCTAGAGATCTGGAAGGGGAAGATCAGCCCCAGCATTTT; J: TRBJ1-5; D: -; size: -; V: TRBV20-1
CDR3: CASSPSGGSGQFF; DNA: TGTGCCAGCAGTCCCTCGGGGGGCAGTGGCCAGTTCTTC; J: TRBJ2-1; D: -; size: -; V: TRBV28
CDR3: CASSFPGGRETQYF; DNA: TGTGCCAGCAGTTTCCCGGGGGGGCGGGAGACCCAGTACTTC; J: TRBJ2-5; D: TRBD2; size: many; V: TRBV12-3/TRBV12-4
CDR3: CVSSLGDSTDTQYF; DNA: TGCGTCAGCAGCTTGGGGGACTCCACAGATACGCAGTATTTT; J: TRBJ2-3; D: -; size: few; V: TRBV5-1
CDR3: CASSPPRDTQYF; DNA: TGTGCCAGCTCACCACCGAGAGATACGCAGTATTTT; J: TRBJ2-3; D: -; size: many; V: TRBV7-9
CDR3: CASSPRGGAEIHSEQFF; DNA: TGTGCCAGCAGCCCCCGAGGGGGGGCCGAAATTCACAGTGAGCAGTTCTTC; J: TRBJ2-1; D: -; size: few; V: TRBV6-1
CDR3: CASSSRGGVPSGEKLFF; DNA: TGTGCCAGCAGCTCCCGGGGAGGGGTGCCATCCGGTGAAAAACTGTTTTTT; J: TRBJ1-4; D: -; size: once; V: TRBV5-4
CDR3: CASSDLAAEQFF; DNA: TGTGCCAGCAGCGATCTCGCGGCTGAGCAGTTCTTC; J: TRBJ2-1; D: -; size: -; V: TRBV9
CDR3: CSACRTSGGAGDEQFF; DNA: TGCAGTGCCTGTAGGACTAGCGGGGGGGCCGGCGATGAGCAGTTCTTC; J: TRBJ2-1; D: TRBD2; size: few; V: TRBV20-1
CDR3: CSARAPTGKNTEAFF; DNA: TGCAGTGCTAGAGCGCCGACAGGAAAGAACACTGAAGCTTTCTTT; J: TRBJ1-1; D: -; size: -; V: TRBV20-1